This T cell receptor beta chain came from a study of cytomegalovirus exposure and HLA in healthy donors. Overall study findings and caveats: CMV serostatus was the sole immune exposure data available.

The CDR3 consists of 14 residues. The V and J ends lost 4 bases and 6 bases, in that order; junction bases with no gene match: 3. In germline, CDR1 is LNHDA, CDR2 SQIVND (reference sequence). The PCR employed 60 Vbeta primers together with 13 Jbeta primers. Generated by immunoSEQ multiplex PCR, the TCRdb table keeps only in-frame clones and is missing some. The table records 65,000 to 80,000 clones, approximately 69% of them present only once. About this clone: What it recognizes is unknown.

The sequenced material came from PBMCs. This TCR derives from a man between 35 and 55 years old in good health and CMV-seropositive. The chain is built from TRBV19 and TRBJ2-6; 7 bases align to TRBD1. DNA for the CDR3: TGTGCCAGTAGTACCACAGGGGTGGCCAACGTCCTGACTTTC. This encodes CASSTTGVANVLTF.